The 32 T cell receptor beta chains in this list originate from one sample, sequenced in a study of patients and donors after allogeneic stem cell transplantation. TCRdb re-called the RT-PCR reads with MiXCR, one entry per CDR3 protein. The repertoire holds fewer than 500,000 distinct CDR3 sequences, with about a sixth as singletons. Specimen: blood, either unsorted or a sorted T cell fraction (not recorded which). These receptors originate from a human donor who was either an allogeneic HSCT recipient or a stem cell or donor lymphocyte infusion donor (not recorded which). It is not recorded whose cells these are; they may come from a transplant donor.

This clonotype was found a few times. DNA for the CDR3: TGCGCCAGCAGCCGGGACATTAGATCCGGGAACACTGAAGCTTTCTTT. Amino acid sequence: CASSRDIRSGNTEAFF. This chain uses TRBV4-3 with TRBJ1-1; D is possibly TRBD1 (6 bases). The germline V gene encodes CDR1 LGHNA and CDR2 YSLEER. This CDR3 has 16 residues. With 4 bases removed from V and 1 base from J, the gap between germline ends came to 16 bases.

The chain carries TRBV4-2 and TRBJ2-7, with unresolved D. CDR3 length: 15 amino acids. Germline CDR1 reads LGHNA; CDR2 reads YNFKEQ. The ends were cut back, 0 bases at V and 5 bases at J, with 14 bases in the middle. CDR3 sequence (DNA): TGTGCCAGCAGCCAAGATCTGGAGACTTTTGACGAGCAGTACTTC. Residues: CASSQDLETFDEQYF.

The CDR3 DNA reads as TGTGCCTGGAGTCCCTCCCAGGGGTCCAATGAGCAGTTCTTC. Translated, it gives CAWSPSQGSNEQFF. The chain is built from TRBV30 and TRBJ2-1; D is possibly TRBD1 (6 bases). The CDR3 has 14 residues. Germline CDR1 reads GTSNPN; CDR2 reads SVGIG (reference sequence). V lost 2 bases to trimming and J lost 6 bases, with 14 bases between them. The complete variable domain, with remaining parts taken from reference TRBV30 and TRBJ2-1, reads SQTIHQWPATLVQPVGSPLSLECTVEGTSNPNLYWYRQAAGRGLQLLFYSVGIGQISSEVPQNLSASRPQDRQFILSSKKLLLSDSGFYLCAWSPSQGSNEQFFGPGTRLTVL.

This clonotype was seen a few times. The CDR3 sequence is CATSRERASGSGETQYF. For the CDR3, the DNA is TGTGCCACCAGCAGAGAAAGAGCTAGCGGGAGTGGTGAGACCCAGTACTTC. This chain uses TRBV15 with TRBJ2-5, with 10 bases fitting TRBD2. The junction had 9 bases not matched to a gene; V was cut back by 0 bases and J by 5 bases. CDR3 size: 17 residues. The germline V gene has CDR1 LNHNV and CDR2 YYDKDF (reference sequence).

This clonotype occurred a few times. J is TRBJ2-7 and V is TRBV29-1; D is undetermined. Germline V gene lookup returns CDR1 SQVTM and CDR2 ANQGSEA. Trimming stripped 4 bases from V and 3 bases from J, with 10 bases between. The CDR3 is 12 amino acids. CDR3 loop: CSVGVGHYEQYF. Written as DNA, the CDR3 is TGCAGCGTTGGGGTGGGCCACTACGAGCAGTACTTC.

This clonotype has ten or more counts. The rearrangement links TRBV5-1 to TRBJ1-1; D may be TRBD1 (5 bases). Trimming stripped 3 bases from V and 3 bases from J, with 9 bases between. The CDR3 has 13 amino acids. Germline loops: CDR1 SGHRS, CDR2 YFSETQ. The CDR3 nucleotides are TGCGCCAGCAGCTGGGGGTCAGACACTGAAGCTTTCTTT. Protein: CASSWGSDTEAFF.

V usage is TRBV20-1 and J usage is TRBJ1-2; D possibly corresponds to TRBD1 (6 bases). Deletions cut 2 bases from V and 5 bases from J, with 12 bases between. Germline V gene sequence: CDR1 DFQATT, CDR2 SNEGSKA (reference sequence). The CDR3 totals 13 residues. The CDR3 loop reads CSARRTEGYGYTF. CDR3 nucleotides: TGCAGTGCTAGAAGGACAGAGGGTTATGGCTACACCTTC.

This clonotype came up a few times. This rearrangement joins TRBV18 to TRBJ2-7; 8 nucleotides align to TRBD1. Germline V gives CDR1 KGHSH, CDR2 LQKENI. Losses at the gene ends were 3 bases for V and 1 base for J; bases not matched to a gene: 2. This CDR3 is 14 amino acids long. CDR3 coding DNA: TGTGCCAGCTCACCGTGGGACAGGTCCTACGAGCAGTACTTC. The encoded protein is CASSPWDRSYEQYF.

This clonotype was found a few times. V is TRBV20-1 and J is TRBJ2-7; the D call may be TRBD1 or TRBD2 (6 bases each). V dropped 5 bases and J dropped 7 bases, with 15 bases sitting between them. CDR1 and CDR2 (germline): DFQATT, SNEGSKA (reference sequence). CDR3 length equals 12 residues. CDR3 residues: CSAGGTPREQYF. DNA for the CDR3: TGCAGTGCTGGAGGGACACCCCGGGAGCAGTACTTC.

The J gene is TRBJ1-1, the V gene TRBV7-9; 9 nucleotides align to TRBD1. Germline lookup yields CDR1 SEHNR and CDR2 FQNEAQ (reference sequence). The CDR3 is 16 amino acids. V dropped 3 bases and J dropped 5; count of bases not matched to a gene: 10. For the CDR3, the DNA is TGTGCCAGCAGCTTTGAAGAACAGGGGGCGAAGACTGAAGCTTTCTTT. The encoded protein is CASSFEEQGAKTEAFF.

This clonotype was seen a few times. The chain has TRBV11-2 and TRBJ2-7, with D possibly TRBD2 on 7 matching bases. Germline values: CDR1 SGHAT, CDR2 FQNNGV. The CDR3 extends over 13 amino acids. Trimming cost V 11 bases and J 2 bases, with 16 bases left between them. In nucleotides, the CDR3 is TGTGCCGGCGGGGAAGGGGGGGCCTACGAGCAGTACTTC. This codes for CAGGEGGAYEQYF.

The rearrangement uses TRBV24-1 and TRBJ2-5, with TRBD1 matching 8 bases. Per germline, CDR1 KGHDR and CDR2 SFDVKD. This CDR3 region has 14 residues. Trimming cost V 7 bases and J 5 bases; bases outside gene matches: 8. CDR3 protein: CATSQTGVGETQYF. DNA of the CDR3: TGTGCCACCAGCCAGACAGGGGTCGGGGAGACCCAGTACTTC.

The V call is TRBV20-1, the J call TRBJ2-7; TRBD1 or TRBD2 may be the D gene (5 bases each). The CDR3 runs 14 residues. Trimming took off 1 base at V and 6 bases at J, with 16 bases between the two ends. Per germline, CDR1 DFQATT and CDR2 SNEGSKA (reference sequence). CDR3 protein: CSARGSQGSGEQYF. The CDR3 DNA sequence: TGCAGTGCTAGAGGTTCCCAGGGAAGCGGCGAGCAGTACTTC.

In its sample, this clonotype was seen a few times. The gene calls are TRBV7-6 and TRBJ2-4; D is ambiguous. Germline V gene sequence: CDR1 SGHVS, CDR2 FNYEAQ. V lost 4 bases to trimming and J lost 7 bases, with 8 bases between them. This CDR3 comprises 12 residues. The CDR3 here is CASSSSGNIQYF. The CDR3 DNA sequence: TGTGCCAGCAGCTCGTCTGGCAACATTCAGTACTTC.

This clonotype was counted between two and nine times. This sequence joins TRBV20-1 and TRBJ1-5, with TRBD1 identical over 9 bases. Germline assignment: CDR1 DFQATT and CDR2 SNEGSKA (reference sequence). V lost 6 bases, J lost 4 bases, and 4 bases stayed unmatched. The CDR3 totals 13 residues. The CDR3 region is CSAPGTGNQPQHF. As DNA, the CDR3 is TGCAGTGCCCCCGGGACAGGGAATCAGCCCCAGCATTTT.

This chain uses TRBV6-1 with TRBJ2-6, with 7 bases identical to TRBD1. Germline loops: CDR1 MNHNS, CDR2 SASEGT. Trimming removed 5 bases from V and 0 bases from J; junction bases left unmatched: 10. The CDR3 is 18 residues long. The CDR3 DNA reads as TGTGCCAGCAGTAAGAACACGGGACAGATCTCTGGGGCCAACGTCCTGACTTTC. It yields the protein CASSKNTGQISGANVLTF.

This clonotype has a handful of counts. The chain uses TRBV5-1 and TRBJ1-1, with D possibly TRBD1 on 6 matching bases. CDR1 and CDR2 (germline): SGHRS, YFSETQ. The CDR3 is 14 amino acids. Trimming took off 4 bases at V and 1 base at J, with 11 bases between the two ends. The CDR3 loop reads CASSTAQGNTEAFF. The CDR3 bases are TGCGCCAGCAGCACCGCACAGGGGAACACTGAAGCTTTCTTT.

The rearrangement uses TRBV4-1 and TRBJ2-1; tentative D call: TRBD2 (5 bases). Per germline, CDR1 MGHRA and CDR2 YSYEKL. V was pared by 0 bases and J by 7 bases, with 19 bases between. This CDR3 is 17 amino acids long. CDR3 bases: TGCGCCAGCAGCCAAGAGAGTGGGAGAATTACGGAAAATGAGCAGTTCTTC. This codes for CASSQESGRITENEQFF.

The chain couples TRBV20-1 to TRBJ1-2; TRBD1 matches at 9 bases. The CDR3 runs 13 residues. Germline V CDR1 and CDR2: DFQATT, SNEGSKA (reference sequence). CDR3 sequence reads: CIAPGQGNYGYTF. CDR3 bases: TGCATCGCCCCGGGACAGGGAAACTATGGCTACACCTTC.

V is TRBV5-6 and J is TRBJ2-3, with D perhaps given as TRBD1 or TRBD2 (5 bases each). This CDR3 is 13 amino acids long. Germline assignment: CDR1 SGHDT and CDR2 YYEEEE. Trimming removed 1 base from V and 4 bases from J, with 7 bases in between. The CDR3 nucleotides read TGTGCCAGCAGCTTGTGGGGACCAGATACGCAGTATTTT. Amino acids: CASSLWGPDTQYF.

CDR3 region: CASRSGAIVGEQFF. DNA of the CDR3: TGTGCCAGCAGGAGCGGGGCCATTGTGGGTGAGCAGTTCTTC. This chain links TRBV28 with TRBJ2-1; 7 bases line up with TRBD2. CDR3 length: 14 amino acids. Per the germline V gene, CDR1 is MDHEN and CDR2 is SYDVKM. Trimming at V came to 6 bases and at J to 9 bases, leaving 11 bases not matched to a gene.

The rearrangement links TRBV10-3 to TRBJ2-7; D is possibly TRBD2 (5 bases). V was trimmed by 3 bases and J by 7 bases, leaving 19 bases between them. The CDR3 length is 15 residues. From germline, CDR1 is ENHRY and CDR2 SYGVKD. The CDR3 reads CAISDSQLGGGEQYF. For the CDR3, the DNA is TGTGCCATCAGTGATTCTCAATTAGGCGGCGGGGAGCAGTACTTC.

The rearrangement joins TRBV20-1 to TRBJ2-2, with D possibly matching TRBD1 (5 bases). The CDR3 is 14 residues long. Germline CDR1 DFQATT, CDR2 SNEGSKA (reference sequence). V gave up 4 bases and J gave up 2 bases, with 11 bases separating them. CDR3 residues: CSATSGSNTGELFF. In nucleotides, the CDR3 is TGCAGTGCTACTTCAGGGTCCAACACCGGGGAGCTGTTTTTT.

This clonotype was detected ten times or more. The J gene is TRBJ2-3, the V gene TRBV5-1; no firm D call. The V gene lost 4 bases and the J gene lost 5 bases, with 11 bases spanning the gap. The CDR3 has 13 amino acids. Germline values: CDR1 SGHRS, CDR2 YFSETQ. CDR3 region: CASSQMGIDTQYF. CDR3 nucleotide sequence: TGCGCCAGCAGCCAAATGGGAATAGATACGCAGTATTTT. The variable domain in full, with the rest retrieved from reference TRBV5-1 and TRBJ2-3, is KAGVTQTPRYLIKTRGQQVTLSCSPISGHRSVSWYQQTPGQGLQFLFEYFSETQRNKGNFPGRFSGRQFSNSRSEMNVSTLELGDSALYLCASSQMGIDTQYFGPGTRLTVL.

This clonotype has ten or more counts. V and J are TRBV5-1 and TRBJ1-6; D remains ambiguous. This CDR3 is built from 14 residues. The V end lost 1 base, the J end lost 7 bases, and 9 bases lay between the germline ends. Looked up from germline, CDR1 is SGHRS and CDR2 is YFSETQ. In DNA, the CDR3 is TGCGCCAGCAGCTTGTGGCAGGAAAATTCACCCCTCCACTTT. It translates to CASSLWQENSPLHF. Based on the CDR3 plus reference TRBV5-1 and TRBJ1-6, the full variable domain is KAGVTQTPRYLIKTRGQQVTLSCSPISGHRSVSWYQQTPGQGLQFLFEYFSETQRNKGNFPGRFSGRQFSNSRSEMNVSTLELGDSALYLCASSLWQENSPLHFGNGTRLTVT.

The J gene is TRBJ2-5, the V gene TRBV2, with D uncertain. There are 14 residues in the CDR3. Germline V gives CDR1 SNHLY, CDR2 FYNNEI. Trimming shortened V by 2 bases and J by 3 bases, and 10 bases separated the two germline ends. CDR3 amino acids: CASSERERKETQYF. The CDR3 DNA reads as TGTGCCAGCAGTGAACGTGAAAGAAAAGAGACCCAGTACTTC.

The chain combines TRBV7-6 with TRBJ2-3; D is ambiguous. This CDR3 is built from 15 residues. Trimming removed 5 bases at V and 5 bases at J, with 17 bases between. CDR1 is SGHVS, CDR2 FNYEAQ, per germline. CDR3 nucleotide sequence: TGTGCCAGCAGCCTACGTTTGGGTGTTAAAGATACGCAGTATTTT. This translates into CASSLRLGVKDTQYF.

The sample holds a few counts of this clonotype. The rearrangement joins TRBV18 to TRBJ2-5, with D maybe TRBD2 (6 bases). V lost 6 bases and J lost 0, with 8 bases in between. Per germline, CDR1 KGHSH and CDR2 LQKENI. The CDR3 totals 13 residues. This CDR3 reads CASSRGDQETQYF. CDR3 nucleotides: TGTGCCAGCTCCCGCGGGGACCAAGAGACCCAGTACTTC.

This clonotype was seen a handful of times. The chain recombines TRBV4-1 with TRBJ2-7, with TRBD1 as a possible D gene (6 bases). Germline CDR1 is MGHRA and CDR2 is YSYEKL. The CDR3 has 15 amino acids. The ends were cut back, 1 base at V and 0 bases at J, with 10 bases in the middle. Here the CDR3 reads CASSQAVTGSYEQYF. DNA of the CDR3: TGCGCCAGCAGCCAAGCTGTGACAGGCTCCTACGAGCAGTACTTC.

The V gene is TRBV2, the J gene TRBJ1-3; D is undetermined. CDR1 and CDR2 from the germline V gene are SNHLY and FYNNEI. With 4 bases removed from V and 0 bases from J, the gap between germline ends came to 10 bases. The CDR3 has 15 residues. The CDR3 coding sequence is TGTGCCAGCAGTGGATCCGTGGACTCTGGAAACACCATATATTTT. Translating gives CASSGSVDSGNTIYF.

The chain carries TRBV6-1 and TRBJ1-5; D is unclear. Trimming took 6 bases from V and 7 from J, leaving 16 bases between them. The germline V gene encodes CDR1 MNHNS and CDR2 SASEGT. The CDR3 covers 14 residues. In DNA form, the CDR3 reads TGTGCCAGCAGCCCTTTTGGGGAGAGGCAGCCCCAGCATTTT. Translated, it gives CASSPFGERQPQHF.

The chain carries TRBV5-1 and TRBJ1-1; no firm D call. The V gene lost 7 bases and the J gene lost 7 bases, with 5 bases spanning the gap. The length of the CDR3 is 9 residues. CDR1 and CDR2 from the germline V gene are SGHRS and YFSETQ. CDR3 sequence: CASPIEAFF. The DNA of the CDR3 is TGCGCCAGCCCTATTGAAGCTTTCTTT.